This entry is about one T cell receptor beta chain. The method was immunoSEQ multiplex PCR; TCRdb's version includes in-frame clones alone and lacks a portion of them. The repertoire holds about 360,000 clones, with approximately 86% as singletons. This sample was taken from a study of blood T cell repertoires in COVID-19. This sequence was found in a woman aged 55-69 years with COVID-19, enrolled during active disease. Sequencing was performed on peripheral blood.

The CDR3 region is CASSQDDRFSTIYF. CDR3 bases: TGCGCCAGCAGCCAAGACGACAGGTTCAGCACCATATATTTT. J is TRBJ1-3 and V is TRBV4-1; D is possibly TRBD1 (6 bases). V shed 0 bases and J shed 9 bases, with 12 bases lying between them. This CDR3 has 14 amino acids. Germline CDR1 is MGHRA and CDR2 is YSYEKL.